The 26 T cell receptor beta chains below come from one sample, sequenced in a study of blood T cell repertoires in COVID-19. Sequenced by immunoSEQ multiplex PCR; TCRdb stores in-frame clones only, minus some. This sample yields roughly 330,000 clones, of which over 75% are seen a single time; approximately 5.3% belongs to the top ten. Material: PBMCs or T cells enriched from blood (not recorded which). These receptors all stem from a woman between 25 and 40 years old who had recovered from COVID-19.

The gene calls are TRBV12-5 and TRBJ1-6, with 8 bases identical to TRBD1. The CDR3 is 14 amino acids. Germline CDR1 is LGHNT and CDR2 is FRNRAP. Trimming removed 5 bases from V and 6 bases from J; junction bases left unmatched: 3. DNA of the CDR3: TGTGCTAGTGGTGAACAGGGGGGTAATTCACCCCTCCACTTT. Amino acids: CASGEQGGNSPLHF.

The chain recombines TRBV5-1 with TRBJ2-5; 9 nucleotides line up with TRBD1. There are 15 residues in the CDR3. CDR1 and CDR2 (germline): SGHRS, YFSETQ. V shed 4 bases and J 6 bases; nucleotides not matched to a gene: 10. CDR3 coding DNA: TGCGCCAGCAGCGCCCAGGACAGGGGAGGAAAGACCCAGTACTTC. It codes for CASSAQDRGGKTQYF.

The chain employs TRBV1 and TRBJ1-5; TRBD1, the table's D call, was not compared with the DNA. TRBV1 is listed as a pseudogene. The CDR3 has 13 residues. The CDR3 sequence is CTPTGRVDQPQHF. The CDR3 nucleotides read TGCACCCCCACGGGCAGGGTGGATCAGCCCCAGCATTTT.

This chain connects TRBV2 to TRBJ1-4; the match to TRBD1 covers 9 bases. The CDR3 length is 15 residues. CDR1 and CDR2 (germline): SNHLY, FYNNEI. V trimming: 7 bases; J trimming: 6 bases; junction bases outside the gene matches: 9. In DNA form, the CDR3 reads TGTGCCAGCACCTTAAGACAGGGGGGTTATGAAAAACTGTTTTTT. Its translation is CASTLRQGGYEKLFF.

This clone was detected a few times. The chain recombines TRBV7-8 with TRBJ1-1; no clear D. The germline gives CDR1 SGHVS, CDR2 FQNEAQ. V was pared by 2 bases and J by 0 bases, with 4 bases between. This CDR3 contains 13 residues. The CDR3 sequence: CASSLFVNTEAFF. The CDR3 bases are TGTGCCAGCAGCTTATTCGTGAACACTGAAGCTTTCTTT.

V usage is TRBV5-1 and J usage is TRBJ2-7; the match to TRBD2 covers 10 bases. The junction had 3 bases not matched to a gene; V was cut back by 0 bases and J by 3 bases. Germline lookup yields CDR1 SGHRS and CDR2 YFSETQ. The CDR3 runs to 15 residues. CDR3 sequence reads: CASSLGTSGVYEQYF. CDR3 nucleotides: TGCGCCAGCAGCTTGGGGACTAGCGGAGTCTACGAGCAGTACTTC. The whole variable domain, filled in from reference TRBV5-1 and TRBJ2-7, reads KAGVTQTPRYLIKTRGQQVTLSCSPISGHRSVSWYQQTPGQGLQFLFEYFSETQRNKGNFPGRFSGRQFSNSRSEMNVSTLELGDSALYLCASSLGTSGVYEQYFGPGTRLTVT.

The genes are TRBV15 and TRBJ1-4, with D possibly TRBD1 on 6 matching bases. The CDR3 has 15 amino acids. Germline V lookup: CDR1 LNHNV, CDR2 YYDKDF (reference sequence). With 2 bases removed from V and 8 bases from J, the gap between germline ends came to 15 bases. CDR3 protein: CATSRPDGQGEKLFF. CDR3 bases: TGTGCCACCAGCAGACCTGACGGCCAGGGGGAAAAACTGTTTTTT.

This chain joins TRBV19 and TRBJ2-7, with 7 positions matching TRBD1. Trimming at V came to 5 bases and at J to 2 bases, leaving 3 bases not matched to a gene. This CDR3 spans 13 amino acids. CDR1 is LNHDA and CDR2 is SQIVND in the germline V gene (reference sequence). The CDR3 sequence is CASSLQGPYEQYF. Written as DNA, the CDR3 is TGTGCCAGTAGTCTACAGGGGCCCTACGAGCAGTACTTC.

The rearrangement uses TRBV29-1 and TRBJ1-2; TRBD1 might be the D (5 bases). This CDR3 is built from 14 residues. Germline V lookup: CDR1 SQVTM, CDR2 ANQGSEA. V dropped 3 bases and J dropped 8 bases, with 19 bases sitting between them. CDR3 sequence reads: CSVDPVGGSRGYTF. DNA of the CDR3: TGCAGCGTTGATCCCGTGGGGGGATCACGGGGCTACACCTTC.

CDR3 nucleotides: TGTGCCAGCAGCTTAGGCCAGGGTCACACTGAAGCTTTCTTT. This codes for CASSLGQGHTEAFF. The chain carries TRBV11-2 and TRBJ1-1; possibly TRBD1 for D (5 bases). Germline V gene data show CDR1 as SGHAT and CDR2 as FQNNGV. The CDR3 runs 14 residues. V was trimmed by 1 base and J by 3 bases, leaving 9 bases between them.

This chain uses TRBV6-4 with TRBJ2-1; 10 bases are shared with TRBD2. Germline lookup yields CDR1 MRHNA and CDR2 SNTAGT. The CDR3 runs to 16 residues. V lost 5 bases to trimming and J lost 10 bases; unmatched junction nucleotides: 14. CDR3 loop: CASSKGTSGAQGEQFF. The CDR3 bases are TGTGCCAGCAGTAAGGGTACTAGCGGGGCTCAGGGGGAGCAGTTCTTC.

The CDR3 DNA follows: TGTGCCAGCTCAAACCGGGACAAGGTTGGCTACACCTTC. Translating gives CASSNRDKVGYTF. This sequence joins TRBV18 and TRBJ1-2, with a weak D call TRBD1 (6 bases). The germline V gene encodes CDR1 KGHSH and CDR2 LQKENI. The CDR3 is 13 residues long. The V gene lost 5 bases and the J gene lost 7 bases, with 14 bases spanning the gap.

The chain combines TRBV30 with TRBJ1-4, with D tentatively TRBD1 (5 bases). Germline CDR1 reads GTSNPN; CDR2 reads SVGIG (reference sequence). V was clipped by 1 base and J by 6 bases, with 6 bases between them. The CDR3 totals 12 residues. The DNA for the CDR3 is TGTGCCTGGAGTGGGGGCCATGAAAAACTGTTTTTT. It codes for CAWSGGHEKLFF.

The V and J genes are TRBV6-5 and TRBJ2-7; 13 bases are shared with TRBD2. In germline, CDR1 is MNHEY, CDR2 SVGAGI. The CDR3 sequence is 15 residues long. V lost 9 bases and J lost 0; bases outside the gene matches: 5. The CDR3 nucleotides read TGTGCCAGTAGTACTAGCGGGGGGGCCTCCTACGAGCAGTACTTC. It encodes CASSTSGGASYEQYF.

CDR3 residues: CASSVDLTGFNQPQHF. For the CDR3, the DNA is TGTGCCAGCAGTGTCGACCTGACAGGGTTCAATCAGCCCCAGCATTTT. The genes are TRBV6-1 and TRBJ1-5; TRBD1 matches 7 bases. Germline lookup yields CDR1 MNHNS and CDR2 SASEGT. J gave up 3 bases and V 4 bases, and 9 bases lay outside the gene matches. The CDR3 has 16 amino acids.

This rearrangement joins TRBV5-1 to TRBJ2-1; 8 bases fit TRBD2. CDR1 is SGHRS and CDR2 is YFSETQ in the germline V gene. V lost 0 bases to trimming and J lost 4 bases; unmatched junction nucleotides: 3. CDR3 length: 15 amino acids. In DNA, the CDR3 is TGCGCCAGCAGCTTGGGGCGGGGGGATTACAATGAGCAGTTCTTC. Its protein product is CASSLGRGDYNEQFF.

The V and J genes are TRBV11-2 and TRBJ2-7; 9 bases align to TRBD1. This CDR3 has 16 residues. V trimming: 0 bases; J trimming: 3 bases; junction bases outside the gene matches: 6. Germline V lookup: CDR1 SGHAT, CDR2 FQNNGV. The CDR3 protein is CASSLDLMDRGYEQYF. The CDR3 bases are TGTGCCAGCAGCTTAGATCTTATGGACAGGGGCTACGAGCAGTACTTC. Variable domain in full (rest from reference TRBV11-2 and TRBJ2-7): EAGVAQSPRYKIIEKRQSVAFWCNPISGHATLYWYQQILGQGPKLLIQFQNNGVVDDSQLPKDRFSAERLKGVDSTLKIQPAKLEDSAVYLCASSLDLMDRGYEQYFGPGTRLTVT.

The DNA for the CDR3 is TGTGCCAGCAGTACAGAAGACAAAAACATTCAGTACTTC. Its translation is CASSTEDKNIQYF. This chain joins TRBV12-3 or TRBV12-4 and TRBJ2-4; D not resolved. The V and J ends lost 5 bases and 3 bases respectively, with 8 bases between them. The CDR3 consists of 13 residues.

V and J are TRBV10-3 and TRBJ1-2, with D possibly TRBD1 on 5 matching bases. The V gene's germline CDR1 is ENHRY and CDR2 SYGVKD. This CDR3 spans 16 amino acids. V lost 4 bases and J 2 bases, leaving 17 bases between the germline ends. The CDR3 is CAISASPAGNNYGYTF. CDR3 sequence (DNA): TGTGCCATCAGTGCCTCTCCGGCAGGGAACAACTATGGCTACACCTTC.

The chain has TRBV6-5 and TRBJ1-1, with D uncertain. CDR3 length: 11 amino acids. Germline CDR1 MNHEY, CDR2 SVGAGI. V lost 5 bases and J lost 8, with 9 bases in between. The CDR3 protein is CASSTRGEAFF. Written as DNA, the CDR3 is TGTGCCAGCAGTACGAGAGGAGAAGCTTTCTTT.

The rearrangement joins TRBV5-6 to TRBJ2-3; 12 bases map to TRBD2. Germline CDR1 is SGHDT and CDR2 is YYEEEE. The length of the CDR3 is 17 residues. The ends lost 0 bases at V and 3 bases at J; junction bases unmatched: 5. The CDR3 DNA reads as TGTGCCAGCAGCTTGGCTAGCGGGGGGGCAGGTACAGATACGCAGTATTTT. Translation gives CASSLASGGAGTDTQYF. Supplemented by reference TRBV5-6 and TRBJ2-3, the full variable domain reads DAGVTQSPTHLIKTRGQQVTLRCSPKSGHDTVSWYQQALGQGPQFIFQYYEEEERQRGNFPDRFSGHQFPNYSSELNVNALLLGDSALYLCASSLASGGAGTDTQYFGPGTRLTVL.

The chain carries TRBV3-1 (or the pseudogene TRBV3-2) and TRBJ1-5; weak D call: TRBD1 (5 bases). This CDR3 spans 11 amino acids. Trimming removed 8 bases from V and 7 bases from J, with 9 bases in between. CDR1 is LGHDT, CDR2 YNNKEL, per germline (reference sequence). CDR3 region: CASGAGQPQHF. The CDR3 bases are TGTGCCAGCGGGGCGGGGCAGCCCCAGCATTTT.

The DNA for the CDR3 is TGTGCCAGCAGTTACTCAGGGGAGGGTAGCAATCAGCCCCAGCATTTT. Translated, it gives CASSYSGEGSNQPQHF. This chain links TRBV6-6 with TRBJ1-5, with a tentative D call TRBD1 (5 bases). This CDR3 is built from 16 residues. CDR1 is MNHNY, CDR2 SVGAGI, per germline (reference sequence). Trimming took off 0 bases at V and 0 bases at J, with 9 bases between the two ends.

This chain joins TRBV5-1 and TRBJ2-5; D not certain. Germline assignment: CDR1 SGHRS and CDR2 YFSETQ. V was clipped by 0 bases and J by 3 bases, with 12 bases between them. The CDR3 is 15 amino acids. CDR3 sequence reads: CASSLAGGPEETQYF. The CDR3 region has the DNA TGCGCCAGCAGCTTGGCCGGTGGGCCAGAAGAGACCCAGTACTTC.

The CDR3 region has the DNA TGTGCCAGCAGTTACTCCGACAGGGTCTACGAGCAGTACTTC. Residues: CASSYSDRVYEQYF. The rearrangement links TRBV6-6 to TRBJ2-7, with 7 bases identical to TRBD1. CDR1 MNHNY and CDR2 SVGAGI come from the germline V gene (reference sequence). V lost 0 bases, J lost 3 bases, and 2 bases stayed unmatched. This CDR3 is built from 14 residues.

The chain uses TRBV28 and TRBJ2-3; D is possibly TRBD2 (5 bases). Looked up from germline, CDR1 is MDHEN and CDR2 is SYDVKM. Trimming removed 6 bases from V and 2 bases from J, with 18 bases in between. The CDR3 is made up of 16 amino acids. CDR3 bases: TGTGCCAGCAGCCCTCAACAGAGAGGGCCCACAGATACGCAGTATTTT. Translated, it gives CASSPQQRGPTDTQYF.